This TCR beta chain is from a study of read filtering for tumor transcriptome and immune sequencing. On the study more broadly: Eight or nine patients were R-ISS I, 16 were R-ISS II, 6 or 7 were R-ISS III. After DNase treatment, RNA was made into whole-transcriptome libraries. Per sample, TCR-region reads ranged about 3.5 to 11 million by IR-seq, 85 to 1273 by RNA-seq.

The table lists this clonotype with a few counts. This library used around 400 ng RNA and molecular barcoded adaptors spanning alpha/delta and beta/gamma chains. TCRdb independently ran MiXCR on the reads; one entry per CDR3 protein. The table includes around 130,000 distinct CDR3 sequences, 13% detected once. Every patient had bone marrow sampled while the disease was active. The sample comprised a population of CD138-negative cells sorted from bone marrow. The receptor's source is a donor aged 40 or over with multiple myeloma.

CDR3 sequence reads: CASSFSGGYNQPQHF. In DNA, the CDR3 is TGTGCCAGCAGTTTTTCGGGCGGATACAATCAGCCCCAGCATTTT. V gene TRBV12-3 or TRBV12-4 combines with J gene TRBJ1-5; D remains ambiguous. With 3 bases removed from V and 3 bases from J, the gap between germline ends came to 12 bases. The CDR3 is made up of 15 amino acids.